What follows is one T cell receptor (beta chain) and its context. Its specificity is unknown. TCRdb reworked the 5' RACE reads into one entry per CDR3 protein, no DNA. The sample's table shows over 250,000 distinct CDR3 sequences. The sample originates from a study of T cells expressing NK-cell markers. Across the whole study: Eight donors were sequenced, of whom seven were HCMV-seropositive, while the remaining one was HCMV-seronegative.

CDR1 and CDR2 (germline): SEHNR, FQNEAQ (reference sequence). The CDR3 sequence is 14 residues long. Study-level results: Dominant NKG2C+ clonotypes accounted for roughly 1.0-8% of CD8+ T cells in 5 to 7 donors. The leading position in the CD3+CD56-NKG2C+ fraction of several donors also went to these clonotypes.

The TCR originated in a woman aged 18-70 years in good health. The rearrangement uses TRBV7-9 and TRBJ1-2; TCRdb names TRBD1, which stays unverified in the absence of DNA. The sequenced sample consisted of blood T cells: a sorted CD56 or NKG2C T cell subset, CD4+ or CD8+ T cells, or bulk PBMC T cells (not recorded which). The CDR3 reads CASSLDPGLYGYTF.